This entry lists 29 T cell receptor beta chains sequenced from one sample in a study of blood T cell repertoires in COVID-19. The assay was immunoSEQ multiplex PCR, and TCRdb's table has in-frame clones only and misses some. The sample includes 90,000 to 150,000 clones, around 87% seen only once; the top ten take 25% to 30%. Sequencing was performed on peripheral blood. The receptor set was obtained from a man between 65 and 85 years old with active or convalescent COVID-19.

The chain combines TRBV24-1 with TRBJ2-5; the D gene is possibly TRBD2 (6 bases). V shed 4 bases and J shed 5 bases, with 16 bases lying between them. CDR3 length equals 15 residues. Germline V gene sequence: CDR1 KGHDR, CDR2 SFDVKD. CDR3 protein: CATSEPTSGVETQYF. Written as DNA, the CDR3 is TGTGCCACCAGTGAACCGACATCGGGGGTCGAGACCCAGTACTTC.

There are a few counts of this clone. The chain employs TRBV18 and TRBJ1-5; TRBD1 might be the D (5 bases). Germline V gene lookup returns CDR1 KGHSH and CDR2 LQKENI. The V and J ends lost 2 bases and 9 bases respectively, with 11 bases between them. The CDR3 is 13 amino acids. CDR3 amino acids: CASSPDSLRPQHF. The CDR3 DNA follows: TGTGCCAGCTCACCAGACAGTCTACGGCCCCAGCATTTT.

The chain recombines TRBV28 with TRBJ1-6; the D is unclear. This CDR3 is built from 13 residues. The germline V and J ends were trimmed by 6 bases and 8 bases, with 11 bases remaining between them. The germline gives CDR1 MDHEN, CDR2 SYDVKM. This chain's CDR3 is CASRRAVDSPLHF. The DNA for the CDR3 is TGTGCCAGCAGACGTGCGGTGGATTCACCCCTCCACTTT. Looking up the rest from reference TRBV28 and TRBJ1-6 gives the full variable domain: DVKVTQSSRYLVKRTGEKVFLECVQDMDHENMFWYRQDPGLGLRLIYFSYDVKMKEKGDIPEGYSVSREKKERFSLILESASTNQTSMYLCASRRAVDSPLHFGNGTRLTVT.

The chain links TRBV4-1 to TRBJ2-3, with 11 bases that match TRBD2. The V gene end was trimmed by 0 bases and the J gene end by 4 bases; junction bases not matched to a gene: 9. CDR1 is MGHRA and CDR2 is YSYEKL in the germline V gene. The CDR3 contains 18 residues. Written as DNA, the CDR3 is TGCGCCAGCAGCCAAGACCGAGAACTAGCGGGAGACGCAGATACGCAGTATTTT. As protein: CASSQDRELAGDADTQYF.

The genes are TRBV28 and TRBJ1-2; 11 positions match TRBD1. J gave up 2 bases and V 8 bases, and 10 bases lay outside the gene matches. In germline, CDR1 is MDHEN, CDR2 SYDVKM. The CDR3 is 16 amino acids. CDR3 loop: CASRGQGALDNYGYTF. CDR3 nucleotides: TGTGCCAGCCGCGGACAGGGGGCCCTTGACAACTATGGCTACACCTTC.

The sample holds a few counts of this clone. The rearrangement uses TRBV7-8 and TRBJ2-3; the D gene is possibly TRBD2 (6 bases). The CDR3 is 14 residues long. Germline loops: CDR1 SGHVS, CDR2 FQNEAQ. V was shortened by 5 bases and J by 5 bases, with 14 bases between the two germline ends. Here the CDR3 DNA reads TGTGCCAGCAGCCCAGACGGGAGTGGAGATACGCAGTATTTT. Its translation is CASSPDGSGDTQYF.

The rearrangement joins TRBV7-2 to TRBJ1-2; 9 bases map to TRBD1. The J segment lost 5 bases and the V segment lost 5 bases, leaving 9 bases of the junction unmatched. This CDR3 has 15 amino acids. In germline, CDR1 is SGHTA, CDR2 FQGNSA. The CDR3 reads CASSQGQGTKYGYTF. In nucleotides, the CDR3 is TGTGCCAGCAGCCAAGGACAGGGGACGAAATATGGCTACACCTTC. Supplemented by reference TRBV7-2 and TRBJ1-2, the full variable domain reads GAGVSQSPSNKVTEKGKDVELRCDPISGHTALYWYRQSLGQGLEFLIYFQGNSAPDKSGLPSDRFSAERTGGSVSTLTIQRTQQEDSAVYLCASSQGQGTKYGYTFGSGTRLTVV.

The chain employs TRBV3-1 (or the pseudogene TRBV3-2) and TRBJ2-5, with 8 nucleotides matching TRBD1. This CDR3 contains 15 residues. Trimming at V came to 2 bases and at J to 4 bases, leaving 6 bases not matched to a gene. Germline-derived CDR1 and CDR2 are LGHDT and YNNKEL (reference sequence). The CDR3 loop reads CASSQFQGTGETQYF. DNA of the CDR3: TGTGCCAGCAGCCAATTTCAGGGGACAGGAGAGACCCAGTACTTC.

This clone was seen once. This rearrangement joins TRBV24-1 to TRBJ2-1, with 7 bases aligning to TRBD1. The V and J ends lost 4 bases and 9 bases, in that order; junction bases with no gene match: 8. Germline-derived CDR1 and CDR2 are KGHDR and SFDVKD. The CDR3 sequence is 14 residues long. CDR3 residues: CATSESTGVPEQFF. CDR3 in DNA: TGTGCCACCAGTGAATCAACAGGGGTACCTGAGCAGTTCTTC.

The J gene is TRBJ2-1, the V gene TRBV7-8; D may be TRBD1 (5 bases). The CDR3 consists of 19 residues. The V end was cut by 5 bases, the J end by 3 bases, with 26 bases between. Germline-derived CDR1 and CDR2 are SGHVS and FQNEAQ. The CDR3 nucleotides read TGTGCCAGCAGCCCGATGCACAAGGGGCGTATGTCATTCTACAATGAGCAGTTCTTC. This codes for CASSPMHKGRMSFYNEQFF. Combining the CDR3 with reference TRBV7-8 and TRBJ2-1 gives the whole variable domain GAGVSQSPRYKVAKRGQDVALRCDPISGHVSLFWYQQALGQGPEFLTYFQNEAQLDKSGLPSDRFFAERPEGSVSTLKIQRTQQEDSAVYLCASSPMHKGRMSFYNEQFFGPGTRLTVL.

This chain joins TRBV12-3 or TRBV12-4 and TRBJ2-7; tentatively, D is TRBD1 (6 bases). The CDR3 spans 13 residues. Trimming left V 6 bases short and J 3 bases short, with 12 bases between. The CDR3 protein is CASRPTGFYEQYF. DNA of the CDR3: TGTGCCAGCAGACCTACAGGGTTCTACGAGCAGTACTTC.

The chain couples TRBV28 to TRBJ1-1, with D perhaps matching TRBD1 (6 bases). V was shortened by 6 bases and J by 0 bases, with 14 bases between the two germline ends. Germline CDR1 MDHEN, CDR2 SYDVKM. The CDR3 is made up of 15 amino acids. The CDR3 coding sequence is TGTGCCAGCAGCCGCCCCTCAGGGGTGAACACTGAAGCTTTCTTT. It encodes CASSRPSGVNTEAFF.

This chain uses TRBV11-2 with TRBJ1-1; 11 bases map to TRBD1. Germline V gene data show CDR1 as SGHAT and CDR2 as FQNNGV. V dropped 2 bases and J dropped 10; count of bases not matched to a gene: 3. The CDR3 loop spans 13 amino acids. The CDR3 sequence is CASSLRGQGGAFF. The CDR3 DNA sequence: TGTGCCAGCAGCTTACGGGGACAGGGGGGAGCTTTCTTT. Filled out from reference TRBV11-2 and TRBJ1-1, the complete variable domain reads EAGVAQSPRYKIIEKRQSVAFWCNPISGHATLYWYQQILGQGPKLLIQFQNNGVVDDSQLPKDRFSAERLKGVDSTLKIQPAKLEDSAVYLCASSLRGQGGAFFGQGTRLTVV.

This sequence joins TRBV28 and TRBJ1-4, with D unclear. The germline CDR1 and CDR2 sequences are MDHEN and SYDVKM. Trimming pared 7 bases from V and 9 bases from J, leaving 18 bases between. The CDR3 extends over 14 amino acids. DNA of the CDR3: TGTGCCAGCAATGAGGGATCTAAAAGGAAAAAACTGTTTTTT. This gives the protein CASNEGSKRKKLFF.

The chain has TRBV5-1 and TRBJ1-1, with 7 bases identical to TRBD1. CDR1 is SGHRS and CDR2 is YFSETQ in the germline V gene. V trimming: 2 bases; J trimming: 5 bases; junction bases outside the gene matches: 6. CDR3 length: 14 amino acids. The CDR3 sequence is CASSFLDRETEAFF. The CDR3 DNA reads as TGCGCCAGCAGCTTTCTCGACAGGGAGACTGAAGCTTTCTTT. The whole variable domain, remainder taken from reference TRBV5-1 and TRBJ1-1, is KAGVTQTPRYLIKTRGQQVTLSCSPISGHRSVSWYQQTPGQGLQFLFEYFSETQRNKGNFPGRFSGRQFSNSRSEMNVSTLELGDSALYLCASSFLDRETEAFFGQGTRLTVV.

This clone was observed once. The chain has TRBV3-1 (or the pseudogene TRBV3-2) and TRBJ1-2; 7 nucleotides match TRBD1. Germline V gene sequence: CDR1 LGHDT, CDR2 YNNKEL (reference sequence). This CDR3 comprises 14 residues. The V and J ends lost 2 bases and 5 bases, in that order; junction bases with no gene match: 5. For the CDR3, the DNA is TGTGCCAGCAGCCAACCCTCGGGACAGTATGGCTACACCTTC. Residues: CASSQPSGQYGYTF.

This clone showed up just once. Distinct nucleotide sequences in the sample also encode this CDR3. This sequence joins TRBV6-5 and TRBJ1-2; D might be TRBD1 (6 bases). V was pared by 6 bases and J by 2 bases, with 10 bases between. The length of the CDR3 is 13 residues. Looked up from germline, CDR1 is MNHEY and CDR2 is SVGAGI. CDR3 in amino acids: CASSPTGNYGYTF. In nucleotides, the CDR3 is TGTGCCAGCAGCCCCACAGGGAACTATGGCTACACCTTC.

The chain is built from TRBV20-1 and TRBJ2-2, with D perhaps matching TRBD1 (6 bases). There are 15 residues in the CDR3. Germline CDR1 DFQATT, CDR2 SNEGSKA (reference sequence). V was shortened by 3 bases and J by 2 bases, with 13 bases between the two germline ends. CDR3 residues: CSASGTRANTGELFF. Here the CDR3 DNA reads TGCAGTGCTAGTGGGACACGGGCCAACACCGGGGAGCTGTTTTTT.

The chain carries TRBV7-2 and TRBJ2-7, with D perhaps matching TRBD2 (6 bases). Germline V gives CDR1 SGHTA, CDR2 FQGNSA. V was shortened by 3 bases and J by 3 bases, with 18 bases between the two germline ends. This CDR3 contains 16 residues. In DNA, the CDR3 is TGTGCCAGCAGCTTGGGGCGAAGCGGGCCGCACTACGAGCAGTACTTC. Translation: CASSLGRSGPHYEQYF.

V and J are TRBV7-2 and TRBJ2-3, with D possibly TRBD1 on 8 matching bases. This CDR3 comprises 15 residues. The V gene lost 4 bases and the J gene lost 7 bases, with 18 bases spanning the gap. The germline gives CDR1 SGHTA, CDR2 FQGNSA. The CDR3 DNA is TGTGCCAGCAGCTACAAACAGGGGGGGGAACATACGCAGTATTTT. It is translated as CASSYKQGGEHTQYF. Full variable domain (remainder filled in from reference TRBV7-2 and TRBJ2-3): GAGVSQSPSNKVTEKGKDVELRCDPISGHTALYWYRQSLGQGLEFLIYFQGNSAPDKSGLPSDRFSAERTGGSVSTLTIQRTQQEDSAVYLCASSYKQGGEHTQYFGPGTRLTVL.

The genes are TRBV27 and TRBJ1-5; no clear D. With 3 bases removed from V and 2 bases from J, the gap between germline ends came to 11 bases. Germline assignment: CDR1 MNHEY and CDR2 SMNVEV (reference sequence). The CDR3 loop spans 15 amino acids. CDR3 DNA: TGTGCCAGCAGTTTTCTGGGCGGGGGCAATCAGCCCCAGCATTTT. Translating it yields CASSFLGGGNQPQHF.

This clone was observed a few times. V usage is TRBV6-1 and J usage is TRBJ1-3; maybe TRBD1 (5 bases). The CDR3 has 15 amino acids. Germline CDR1 is MNHNS and CDR2 is SASEGT. Trimming removed 1 base at V and 3 bases at J, with 10 bases between. The CDR3 sequence is CASSEGQGGGNTIYF. The CDR3 nucleotides are TGTGCCAGCAGTGAAGGGCAGGGAGGTGGAAACACCATATATTTT.

The V gene is TRBV10-3, the J gene TRBJ2-1; D might be TRBD1 (5 bases). The CDR3 contains 13 residues. In germline, CDR1 is ENHRY, CDR2 SYGVKD. The V gene lost 7 bases and the J gene lost 8 bases, with 15 bases spanning the gap. CDR3 in DNA: TGTGCCATCAAGGCGGCGCAGGGCGATGAGCAGTTCTTC. This translates into CAIKAAQGDEQFF.

The V call is TRBV6-4, the J call TRBJ2-1, with 10 bases lining up with TRBD2. CDR1 is MRHNA and CDR2 is SNTAGT in the germline V gene. V was clipped by 5 bases and J by 7 bases; unmatched bases: 5. The CDR3 is 14 residues long. Written as DNA, the CDR3 is TGTGCCAGCAGTCAGCGGGAGGGGCGGAATGAGCAGTTCTTC. Translated: CASSQREGRNEQFF.

The chain carries TRBV6-1 and TRBJ1-6; TRBD1 is a possible D gene (6 bases). Germline loops: CDR1 MNHNS, CDR2 SASEGT. V lost 0 bases and J 7 bases, leaving 7 bases between the germline ends. The CDR3 covers 14 residues. CDR3 sequence (DNA): TGTGCCAGCAGTGAAGCTACAGGGAATTCACCCCTCCACTTT. As protein: CASSEATGNSPLHF.

The chain joins TRBV28 to TRBJ1-3; 9 nucleotides line up with TRBD1. The V gene end was trimmed by 4 bases and the J gene end by 2 bases; junction bases not matched to a gene: 3. The CDR3 contains 15 residues. Germline lookup yields CDR1 MDHEN and CDR2 SYDVKM. CDR3 in amino acids: CASSSRTGAGNTIYF. CDR3 bases: TGTGCCAGCAGTTCGCGGACAGGGGCTGGAAACACCATATATTTT. The variable domain in full, with the rest retrieved from reference TRBV28 and TRBJ1-3, is DVKVTQSSRYLVKRTGEKVFLECVQDMDHENMFWYRQDPGLGLRLIYFSYDVKMKEKGDIPEGYSVSREKKERFSLILESASTNQTSMYLCASSSRTGAGNTIYFGEGSWLTVV.

The chain joins TRBV19 to TRBJ2-3, with 8 bases fitting TRBD1. Trimming removed 5 bases from V and 4 bases from J; junction bases left unmatched: 5. Germline-derived CDR1 and CDR2 are LNHDA and SQIVND (reference sequence). The length of the CDR3 is 14 residues. In DNA form, the CDR3 reads TGTGCCAGTAGTCGACAGGGGTCGTCAGATACGCAGTATTTT. It specifies CASSRQGSSDTQYF.

CDR3 in DNA: TGTGCCAGTAGCGGGAGGCCCTGGGAAGCTTTCTTT. Amino acids: CASSGRPWEAFF. V usage is TRBV19 and J usage is TRBJ1-1; D unclear. V was pared by 6 bases and J by 8 bases, with 13 bases between. CDR1 is LNHDA, CDR2 SQIVND, per germline (reference sequence). This CDR3 has 12 residues. Drawing the rest from reference TRBV19 and TRBJ1-1, the complete variable domain is DGGITQSPKYLFRKEGQNVTLSCEQNLNHDAMYWYRQDPGQGLRLIYYSQIVNDFQKGDIAEGYSVSREKKESFPLTVTSAQKNPTAFYLCASSGRPWEAFFGQGTRLTVV.

The rearrangement links TRBV4-1 to TRBJ2-1; the match to TRBD2 covers 13 bases. The germline CDR1 and CDR2 sequences are MGHRA and YSYEKL. The CDR3 contains 15 residues. The V and J ends lost 4 bases and 4 bases, in that order; junction bases with no gene match: 1. The DNA of the CDR3 is TGCGCCAGCAGCCTGGGACTAGCGGGATACAATGAGCAGTTCTTC. Amino acids: CASSLGLAGYNEQFF.